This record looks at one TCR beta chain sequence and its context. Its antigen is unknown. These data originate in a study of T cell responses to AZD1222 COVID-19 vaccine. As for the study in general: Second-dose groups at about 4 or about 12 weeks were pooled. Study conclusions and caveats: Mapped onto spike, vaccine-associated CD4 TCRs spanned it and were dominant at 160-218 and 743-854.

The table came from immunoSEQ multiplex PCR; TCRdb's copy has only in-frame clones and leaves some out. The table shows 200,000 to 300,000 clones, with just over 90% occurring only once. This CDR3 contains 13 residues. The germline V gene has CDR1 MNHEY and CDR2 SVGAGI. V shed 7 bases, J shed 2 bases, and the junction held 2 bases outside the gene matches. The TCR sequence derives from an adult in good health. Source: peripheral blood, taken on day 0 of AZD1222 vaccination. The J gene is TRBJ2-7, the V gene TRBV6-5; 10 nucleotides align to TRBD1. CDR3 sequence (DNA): TGTGCCAGCACGGGACAGGGGACCTACGAGCAGTACTTC. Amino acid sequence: CASTGQGTYEQYF.